The 16 T cell receptor beta chains listed next were all sequenced from one sample in a study of blood T cell repertoires in COVID-19. The assay was immunoSEQ multiplex PCR, and TCRdb's table has in-frame clones only and misses some. The sample has 190,000 or so clones; about 85% are singletons. Sequencing was carried out using peripheral blood. Source of these receptors: a man aged 60 to 75 with COVID-19, enrolled during active disease.

This clone came up once. The genes are TRBV30 and TRBJ1-1; TRBD1 is a possible D gene (5 bases). This CDR3 comprises 11 residues. CDR1 is GTSNPN and CDR2 is SVGIG in the germline V gene (reference sequence). V was trimmed by 5 bases and J by 5 bases, leaving 9 bases between them. In DNA form, the CDR3 reads TGTGCCTGGGCCCGACAGACTGAAGCTTTCTTT. It translates to CAWARQTEAFF.

This clone showed up just a few times. This specimen includes other DNA sequences encoding the same CDR3. The J gene is TRBJ1-2, the V gene TRBV24-1; tentatively, D is TRBD1 (6 bases). The CDR3 totals 12 residues. V was cut by 4 bases and J by 8 bases, with 10 bases left in between. From germline, CDR1 is KGHDR and CDR2 SFDVKD. The chain's CDR3 is CATSETGYGYTF. CDR3 coding DNA: TGTGCCACCAGTGAAACAGGGTACGGCTACACCTTC.

V and J are TRBV3-1 (or the pseudogene TRBV3-2) and TRBJ2-1; 9 bases agree with TRBD1. The CDR3 consists of 16 residues. V dropped 4 bases and J dropped 4; count of bases not matched to a gene: 8. CDR1 and CDR2 (germline): LGHDT, YNNKEL (reference sequence). CDR3 sequence: CASSPTDRGRYNEQFF. CDR3 nucleotides: TGTGCCAGCAGCCCGACCGACAGGGGGAGGTACAATGAGCAGTTCTTC.

This chain connects TRBV7-2 to TRBJ1-5; TRBD1 might be the D (5 bases). V was clipped by 3 bases and J by 6 bases, with 9 bases between them. The CDR3 covers 13 residues. CDR1 is SGHTA, CDR2 FQGNSA, per germline. CDR3 sequence (DNA): TGTGCCAGCAGCTTCCGGGGGGGTCAGCCCCAGCATTTT. It codes for CASSFRGGQPQHF.

The chain combines TRBV5-4 with TRBJ1-1, with a possible D match to TRBD1 (5 bases). Germline CDR1 SGHNT, CDR2 YYREEE (reference sequence). With 5 bases removed from V and 5 bases from J, the gap between germline ends came to 13 bases. The CDR3 extends over 13 amino acids. This CDR3 is CASSGQFRTEAFF. CDR3 coding DNA: TGTGCCAGCAGTGGACAATTTAGGACTGAAGCTTTCTTT.

This chain uses TRBV28 with TRBJ1-2; TRBD1 matches 9 bases. V lost 6 bases, J lost 7 bases, and 9 bases stayed unmatched. The germline gives CDR1 MDHEN, CDR2 SYDVKM. The CDR3 contains 14 residues. CDR3: CASSLPGTGPGYTF. The DNA of the CDR3 is TGTGCCAGCAGCCTACCCGGGACAGGGCCTGGCTACACCTTC.

V and J are TRBV5-6 and TRBJ2-6; D is unresolved. The CDR3 consists of 14 residues. Germline assignment: CDR1 SGHDT and CDR2 YYEEEE. With 0 bases removed from V and 2 bases from J, the gap between germline ends came to 3 bases. In DNA, the CDR3 is TGTGCCAGCAGCTTGGGTACTGGGGCCAACGTCCTGACTTTC. It translates to CASSLGTGANVLTF.

V is TRBV9 and J is TRBJ2-5; 9 bases are shared with TRBD1. J gave up 4 bases and V 4 bases, and 8 bases lay outside the gene matches. The CDR3 has 15 residues. From germline, CDR1 is SGDLS and CDR2 YYNGEE. The CDR3 sequence is CASSPPSGQGETQYF. The CDR3 nucleotides are TGTGCCAGCAGCCCGCCGTCGGGACAGGGAGAGACCCAGTACTTC.

The V call is TRBV18, the J call TRBJ1-1; D gene ambiguous. This CDR3 is 16 amino acids long. The V gene lost 6 bases and the J gene lost 2 bases, with 19 bases spanning the gap. Germline CDR1 KGHSH, CDR2 LQKENI. CDR3 amino acids: CASSPLGQPKNTEAFF. CDR3 in DNA: TGTGCCAGCTCTCCCTTGGGCCAGCCTAAAAACACTGAAGCTTTCTTT.

The chain uses TRBV27 and TRBJ1-2; D ambiguous. Germline CDR1 is MNHEY and CDR2 is SMNVEV (reference sequence). V lost 2 bases to trimming and J lost 3 bases, with 13 bases between them. This CDR3 has 15 residues. CDR3 region: CASSLTLRGDYGYTF. The CDR3 DNA is TGTGCCAGCAGTTTAACCCTCCGGGGAGACTATGGCTACACCTTC.

This clone showed up just once. The chain joins TRBV7-2 to TRBJ1-4, with D possibly matching TRBD1 (6 bases). The CDR3 contains 15 residues. Trimming shortened V by 5 bases and J by 7 bases, and 17 bases separated the two germline ends. Per the germline V gene, CDR1 is SGHTA and CDR2 is FQGNSA. CDR3 in amino acids: CASSPRGGVREKLFF. The CDR3 DNA reads as TGTGCCAGCAGCCCGAGGGGGGGGGTTCGTGAAAAACTGTTTTTT.

The chain recombines TRBV30 with TRBJ2-5; D may be TRBD1 (6 bases). The CDR3 length is 15 residues. Trimming cost V 0 bases and J 3 bases, with 14 bases left between them. In germline, CDR1 is GTSNPN, CDR2 SVGIG (reference sequence). CDR3 nucleotides: TGTGCCTGGAGTGTACTCAGGACAGTAGAAGAGACCCAGTACTTC. Translating gives CAWSVLRTVEETQYF.

The chain's CDR3 is CASSPPGTVTSGANVLTF. CDR3 DNA: TGTGCCAGCAGCCCTCCGGGGACAGTTACTTCTGGGGCCAACGTCCTGACTTTC. The rearrangement links TRBV5-6 to TRBJ2-6, with 7 nucleotides matching TRBD1. This CDR3 spans 18 amino acids. Trimming took 4 bases from V and 1 from J; bases not matched to a gene: 11. CDR1 is SGHDT, CDR2 YYEEEE, per germline.

V and J are TRBV4-2 and TRBJ1-1, with 8 bases matching TRBD1. Germline V lookup: CDR1 LGHNA, CDR2 YNFKEQ. The CDR3 consists of 15 residues. Losses at the gene ends were 0 bases for V and 0 bases for J; bases not matched to a gene: 0. This CDR3 is CASSQEGQVNTEAFF. The CDR3, as DNA: TGTGCCAGCAGCCAAGAGGGACAGGTGAACACTGAAGCTTTCTTT.

The chain links TRBV9 to TRBJ1-2, with D perhaps matching TRBD1 (5 bases). The CDR3 has 15 amino acids. The germline V gene encodes CDR1 SGDLS and CDR2 YYNGEE. With 0 bases removed from V and 4 bases from J, the gap between germline ends came to 13 bases. CDR3: CASSVAWGKGYGYTF. The DNA for the CDR3 is TGTGCCAGCAGCGTAGCTTGGGGCAAGGGCTATGGCTACACCTTC.

The rearrangement joins TRBV9 to TRBJ1-4, with D unresolved. The CDR3 is made up of 14 amino acids. Germline CDR1 is SGDLS and CDR2 is YYNGEE. Trimming pared 2 bases from V and 8 bases from J, leaving 13 bases between. This chain's CDR3 is CASSVSNSKEKLFF. In DNA, the CDR3 is TGTGCCAGCAGCGTTTCTAACAGTAAGGAAAAACTGTTTTTT.